This T cell receptor (beta chain) was profiled in a study of T cells in Graves' hyperthyroidism and ophthalmopathy. The germline CDR1 and CDR2 sequences are DFQATT and SNEGSKA (reference sequence). V lost 0 bases, J lost 9 bases, and 13 bases stayed unmatched. CDR3 length: 15 residues. There were TCR beta CDR3 regions amplified from RNA transcripts. With the HTBI primer set, the TCR CDR3 went through a first round of RT-PCR. TCRdb passed the multiplex PCR reads through MiXCR, listing each CDR3 protein once. Of about 520,000 distinct CDR3 sequences in the sample, around 22% are singletons; the top ten hold 11%.

The chain carries TRBV20-1 and TRBJ2-5; 7 nucleotides agree with TRBD2. The origin of this receptor is a woman aged 30 to 39 with Graves' ophthalmopathy. Sequenced sample: blood. The CDR3 DNA sequence: TGCAGTGCTAGAGAATCGGGACTATCCCATGAGGCCCAGTACTTC. This codes for CSARESGLSHEAQYF.